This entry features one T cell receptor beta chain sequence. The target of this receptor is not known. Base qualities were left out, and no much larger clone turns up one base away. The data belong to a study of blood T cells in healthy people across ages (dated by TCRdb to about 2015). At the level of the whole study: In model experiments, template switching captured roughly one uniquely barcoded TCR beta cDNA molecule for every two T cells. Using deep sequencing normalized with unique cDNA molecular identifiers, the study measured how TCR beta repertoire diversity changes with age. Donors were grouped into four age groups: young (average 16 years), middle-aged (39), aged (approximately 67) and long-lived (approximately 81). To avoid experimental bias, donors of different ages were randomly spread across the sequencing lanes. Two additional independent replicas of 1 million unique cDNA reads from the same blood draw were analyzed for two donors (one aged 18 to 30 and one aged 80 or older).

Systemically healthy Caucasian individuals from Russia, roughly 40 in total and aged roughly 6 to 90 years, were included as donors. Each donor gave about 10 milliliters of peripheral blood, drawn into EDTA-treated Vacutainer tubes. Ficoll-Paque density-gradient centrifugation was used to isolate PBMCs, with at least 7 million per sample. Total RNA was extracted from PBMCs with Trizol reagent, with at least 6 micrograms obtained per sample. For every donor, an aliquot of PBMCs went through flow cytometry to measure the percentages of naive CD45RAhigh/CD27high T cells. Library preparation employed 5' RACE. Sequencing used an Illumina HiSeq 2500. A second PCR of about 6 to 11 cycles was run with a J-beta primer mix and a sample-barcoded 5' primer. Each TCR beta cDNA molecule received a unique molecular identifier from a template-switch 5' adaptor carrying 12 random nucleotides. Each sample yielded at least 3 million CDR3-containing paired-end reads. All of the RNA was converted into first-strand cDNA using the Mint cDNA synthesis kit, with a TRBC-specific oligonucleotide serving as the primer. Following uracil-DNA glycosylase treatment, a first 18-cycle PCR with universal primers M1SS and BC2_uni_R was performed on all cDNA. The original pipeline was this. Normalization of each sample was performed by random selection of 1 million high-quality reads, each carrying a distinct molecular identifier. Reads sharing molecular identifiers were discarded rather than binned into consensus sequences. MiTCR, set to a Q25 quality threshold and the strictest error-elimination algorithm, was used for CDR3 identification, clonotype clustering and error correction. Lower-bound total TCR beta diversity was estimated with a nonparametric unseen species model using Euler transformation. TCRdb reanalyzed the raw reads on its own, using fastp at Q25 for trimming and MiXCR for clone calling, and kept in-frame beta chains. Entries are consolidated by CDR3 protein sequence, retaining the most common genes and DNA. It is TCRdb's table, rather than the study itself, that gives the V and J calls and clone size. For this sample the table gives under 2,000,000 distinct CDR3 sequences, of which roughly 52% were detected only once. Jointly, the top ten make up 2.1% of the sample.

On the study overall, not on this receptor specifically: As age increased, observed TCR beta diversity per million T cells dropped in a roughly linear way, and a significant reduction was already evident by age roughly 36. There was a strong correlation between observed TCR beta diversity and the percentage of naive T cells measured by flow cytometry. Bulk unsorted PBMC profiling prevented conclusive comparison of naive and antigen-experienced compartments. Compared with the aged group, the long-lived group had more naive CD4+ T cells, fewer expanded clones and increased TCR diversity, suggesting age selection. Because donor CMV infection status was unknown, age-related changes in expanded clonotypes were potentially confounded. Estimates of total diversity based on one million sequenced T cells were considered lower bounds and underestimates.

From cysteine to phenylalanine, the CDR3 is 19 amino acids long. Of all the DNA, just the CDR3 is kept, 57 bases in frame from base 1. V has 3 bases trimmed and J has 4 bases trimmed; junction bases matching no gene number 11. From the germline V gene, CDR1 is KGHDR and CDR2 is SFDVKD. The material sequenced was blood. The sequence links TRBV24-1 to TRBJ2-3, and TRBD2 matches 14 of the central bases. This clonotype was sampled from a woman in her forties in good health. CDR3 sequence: CATSDRPGLAGVEADTQYF. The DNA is TGTGCCACCAGTGATCGTCCGGGACTAGCGGGGGTCGAAGCAGATACGCAGTATTTT.